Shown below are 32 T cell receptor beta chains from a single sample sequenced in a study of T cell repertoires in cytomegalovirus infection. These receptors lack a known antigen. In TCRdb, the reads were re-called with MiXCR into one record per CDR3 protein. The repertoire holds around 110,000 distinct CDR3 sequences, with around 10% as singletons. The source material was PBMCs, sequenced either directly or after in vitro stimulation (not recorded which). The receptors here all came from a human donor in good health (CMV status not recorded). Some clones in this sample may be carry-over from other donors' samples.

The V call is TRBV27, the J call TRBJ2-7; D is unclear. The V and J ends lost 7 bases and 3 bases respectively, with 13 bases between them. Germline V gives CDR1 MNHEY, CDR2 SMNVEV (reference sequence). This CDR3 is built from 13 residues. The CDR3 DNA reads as TGTGCCAGCATTTGGCTTTGGGGCTACGAGCAGTACGTC. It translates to CASIWLWGYEQYV.

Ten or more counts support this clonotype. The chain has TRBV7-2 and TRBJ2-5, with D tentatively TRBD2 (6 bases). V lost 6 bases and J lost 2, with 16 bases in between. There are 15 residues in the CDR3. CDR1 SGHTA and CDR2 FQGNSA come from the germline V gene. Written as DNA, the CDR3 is TGTGCCAGCAGGCGAACTGGGGGGAAACAAGAGACCCAGTACTTC. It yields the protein CASRRTGGKQETQYF.

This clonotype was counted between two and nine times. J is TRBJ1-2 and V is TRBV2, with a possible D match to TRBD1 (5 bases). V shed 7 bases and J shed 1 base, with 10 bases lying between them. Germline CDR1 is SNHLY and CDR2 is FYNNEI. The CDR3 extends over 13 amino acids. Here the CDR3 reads CASKQTVNYGYTF. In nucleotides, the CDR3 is TGTGCCAGCAAACAGACAGTTAACTATGGCTACACCTTC.

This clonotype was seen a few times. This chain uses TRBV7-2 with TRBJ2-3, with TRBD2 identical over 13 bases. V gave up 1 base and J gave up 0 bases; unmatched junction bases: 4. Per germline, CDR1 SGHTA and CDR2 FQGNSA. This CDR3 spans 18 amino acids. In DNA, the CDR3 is TGTGCCAGCAGCTTAGAACTAGCGGGAGGGCTCAGCACAGATACGCAGTATTTT. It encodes CASSLELAGGLSTDTQYF.

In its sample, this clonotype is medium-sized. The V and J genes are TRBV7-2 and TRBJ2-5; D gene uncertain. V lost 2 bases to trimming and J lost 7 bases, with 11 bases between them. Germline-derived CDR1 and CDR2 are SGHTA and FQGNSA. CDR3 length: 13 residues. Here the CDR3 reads CASSLLGWGTQYF. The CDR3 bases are TGTGCCAGCAGCTTACTGGGGTGGGGGACCCAGTACTTC.

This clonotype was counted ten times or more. The CDR3 sequence: CAISRETSGNNEQFF. In DNA, the CDR3 is TGTGCCATCAGTCGTGAGACTAGCGGGAACAATGAGCAGTTCTTC. The chain joins TRBV10-3 to TRBJ2-1; TRBD2 matches at 11 bases. The CDR3 totals 15 residues. CDR1 ENHRY and CDR2 SYGVKD come from the germline V gene. The junction had 5 bases not matched to a gene; V was cut back by 5 bases and J by 5 bases.

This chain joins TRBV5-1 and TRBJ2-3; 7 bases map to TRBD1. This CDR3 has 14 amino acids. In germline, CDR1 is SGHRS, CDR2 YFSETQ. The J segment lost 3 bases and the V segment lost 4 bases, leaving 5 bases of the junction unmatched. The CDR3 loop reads CASSTRQGTDTQYF. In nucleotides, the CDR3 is TGCGCCAGCAGCACTCGACAGGGTACAGATACGCAGTATTTT.

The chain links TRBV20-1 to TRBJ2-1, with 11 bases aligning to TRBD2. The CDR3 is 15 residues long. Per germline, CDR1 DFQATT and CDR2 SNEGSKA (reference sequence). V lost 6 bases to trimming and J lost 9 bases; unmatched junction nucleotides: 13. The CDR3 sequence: CSAAPSGRRLSEQFF. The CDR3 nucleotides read TGCAGTGCGGCCCCTAGCGGGAGGCGCTTGAGTGAGCAGTTCTTC.

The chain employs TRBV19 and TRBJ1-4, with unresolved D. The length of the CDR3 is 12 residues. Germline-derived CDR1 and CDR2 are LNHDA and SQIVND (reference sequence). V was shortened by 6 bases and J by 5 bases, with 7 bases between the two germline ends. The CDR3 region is CASRGGNEKLFF. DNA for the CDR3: TGTGCCAGTAGAGGTGGGAATGAAAAACTGTTTTTT.

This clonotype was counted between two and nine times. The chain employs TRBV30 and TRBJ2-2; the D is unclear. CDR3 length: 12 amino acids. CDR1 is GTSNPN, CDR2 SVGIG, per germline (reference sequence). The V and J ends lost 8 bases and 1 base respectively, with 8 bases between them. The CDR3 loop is CARALNTGELFF. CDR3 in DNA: TGTGCCCGGGCCCTGAACACCGGGGAGCTGTTTTTT.

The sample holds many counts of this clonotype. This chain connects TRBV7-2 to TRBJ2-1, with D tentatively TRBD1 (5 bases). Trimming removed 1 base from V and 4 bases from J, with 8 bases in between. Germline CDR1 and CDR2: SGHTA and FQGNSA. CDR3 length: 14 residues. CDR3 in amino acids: CASSLDQGYNEQFF. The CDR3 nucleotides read TGTGCCAGCAGCTTAGACCAGGGATACAATGAGCAGTTCTTC.

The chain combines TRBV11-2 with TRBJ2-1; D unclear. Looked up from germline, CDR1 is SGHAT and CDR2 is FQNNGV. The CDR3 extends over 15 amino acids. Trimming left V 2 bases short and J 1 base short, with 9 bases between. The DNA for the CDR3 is TGTGCCAGCAGCTTAACCGCCGGGTCCTACAATGAGCAGTTCTTC. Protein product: CASSLTAGSYNEQFF.

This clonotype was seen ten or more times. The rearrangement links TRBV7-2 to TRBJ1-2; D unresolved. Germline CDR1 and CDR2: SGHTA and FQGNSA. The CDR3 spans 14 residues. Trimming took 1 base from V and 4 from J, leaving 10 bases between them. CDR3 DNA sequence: TGTGCCAGCAGCTTAGGTCCCGGCCGCTATGGCTACACCTTC. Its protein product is CASSLGPGRYGYTF.

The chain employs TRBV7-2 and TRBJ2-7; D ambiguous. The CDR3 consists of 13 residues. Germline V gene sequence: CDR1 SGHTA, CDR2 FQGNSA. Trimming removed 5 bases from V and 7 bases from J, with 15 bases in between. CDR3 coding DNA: TGTGCCAGCAGCATCGACCTGGCCGGGGAGCAGTACGTC. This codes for CASSIDLAGEQYV.

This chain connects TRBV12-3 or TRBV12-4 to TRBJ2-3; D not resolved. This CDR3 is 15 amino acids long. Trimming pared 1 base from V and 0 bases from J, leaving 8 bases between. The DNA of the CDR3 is TGTGCCAGCAGTTTAGGTGTAGCTAGCACAGATACGCAGTATTTT. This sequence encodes CASSLGVASTDTQYF.

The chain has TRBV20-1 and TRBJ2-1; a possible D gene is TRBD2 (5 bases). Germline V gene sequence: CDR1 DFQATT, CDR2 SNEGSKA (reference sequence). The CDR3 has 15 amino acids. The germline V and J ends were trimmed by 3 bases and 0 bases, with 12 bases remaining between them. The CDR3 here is CSASEDSSSYNEQFF. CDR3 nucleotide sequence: TGCAGTGCTAGTGAGGACTCAAGCTCCTACAATGAGCAGTTCTTC.

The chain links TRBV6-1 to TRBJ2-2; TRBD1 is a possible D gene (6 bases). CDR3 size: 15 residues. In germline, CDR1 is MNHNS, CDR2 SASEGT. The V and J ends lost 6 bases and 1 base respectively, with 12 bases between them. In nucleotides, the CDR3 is TGTGCCAGCAGCCGTGGACAGCGGAACACCGGGGAGCTGTTTTTT. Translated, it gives CASSRGQRNTGELFF.

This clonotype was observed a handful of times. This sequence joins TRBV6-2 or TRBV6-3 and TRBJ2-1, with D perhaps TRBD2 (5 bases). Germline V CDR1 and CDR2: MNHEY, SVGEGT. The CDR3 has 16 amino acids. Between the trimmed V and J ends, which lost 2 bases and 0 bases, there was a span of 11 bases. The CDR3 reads CASSYEGGSSYNEQFF. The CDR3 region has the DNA TGTGCCAGCAGTTACGAGGGCGGAAGCTCCTACAATGAGCAGTTCTTC.

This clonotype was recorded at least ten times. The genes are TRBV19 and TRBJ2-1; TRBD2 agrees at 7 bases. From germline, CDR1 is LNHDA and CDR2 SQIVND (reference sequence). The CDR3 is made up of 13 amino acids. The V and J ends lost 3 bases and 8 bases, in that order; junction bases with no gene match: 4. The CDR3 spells CASSITLAYEQFF. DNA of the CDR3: TGTGCCAGTAGTATTACACTAGCGTATGAGCAGTTCTTC.

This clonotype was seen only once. The CDR3 sequence is CASSFEGADEQFF. The CDR3 DNA is TGTGCCAGCAGTTTTGAGGGGGCCGATGAGCAGTTCTTC. The V and J genes are TRBV12-3 or TRBV12-4 and TRBJ2-1; 7 bases line up with TRBD1. With V trimmed by 3 bases and J by 8 bases, 4 bases remained unmatched. This CDR3 is 13 amino acids long.

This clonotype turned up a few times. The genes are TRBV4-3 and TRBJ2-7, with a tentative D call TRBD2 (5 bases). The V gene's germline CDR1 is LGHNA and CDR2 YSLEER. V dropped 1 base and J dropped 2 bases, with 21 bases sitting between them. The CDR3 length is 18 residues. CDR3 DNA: TGCGCCAGCAGCCAAGGGGGAATCACAAGCGGAGGCACCTACGAGCAGTACGTC. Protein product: CASSQGGITSGGTYEQYV.

CDR3 bases: TGTGCCAGTACCATCGAGAGGGGGCACGGTGAAGCTTTCTTT. Translation gives CASTIERGHGEAFF. J is TRBJ1-1 and V is TRBV19; 7 bases match TRBD1. The CDR3 runs to 14 residues. J lost 7 bases, V lost 7 bases, and 12 bases had no gene match. Germline CDR1 is LNHDA and CDR2 is SQIVND (reference sequence). The variable domain in full, completed from reference TRBV19 and TRBJ1-1, reads DGGITQSPKYLFRKEGQNVTLSCEQNLNHDAMYWYRQDPGQGLRLIYYSQIVNDFQKGDIAEGYSVSREKKESFPLTVTSAQKNPTAFYLCASTIERGHGEAFFGQGTRLTVV.

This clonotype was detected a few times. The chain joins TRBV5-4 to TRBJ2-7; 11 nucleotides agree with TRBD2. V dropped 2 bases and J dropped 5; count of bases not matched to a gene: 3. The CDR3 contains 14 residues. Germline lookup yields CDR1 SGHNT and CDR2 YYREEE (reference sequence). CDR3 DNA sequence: TGTGCCAGCAGCTTTACTAGCGGGAGCAACGAGCAGTACTTC. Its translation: CASSFTSGSNEQYF.

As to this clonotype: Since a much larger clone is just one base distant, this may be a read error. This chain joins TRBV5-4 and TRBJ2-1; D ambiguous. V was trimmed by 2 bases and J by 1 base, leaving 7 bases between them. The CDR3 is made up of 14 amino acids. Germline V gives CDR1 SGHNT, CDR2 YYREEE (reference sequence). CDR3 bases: TGTGCCAGCAGCTTCAGGACGTCCTACAATGAGCAGTTCTTC. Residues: CASSFRTSYNEQFF.

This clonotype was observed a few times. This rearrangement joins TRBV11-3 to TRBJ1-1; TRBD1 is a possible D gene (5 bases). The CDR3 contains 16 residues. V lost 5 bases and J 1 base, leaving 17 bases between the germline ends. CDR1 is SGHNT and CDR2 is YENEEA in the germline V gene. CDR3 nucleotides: TGTGCCAGCAGCGCAAGAGCAGGGTACACGAACACTGAAGCTTTCTTT. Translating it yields CASSARAGYTNTEAFF.

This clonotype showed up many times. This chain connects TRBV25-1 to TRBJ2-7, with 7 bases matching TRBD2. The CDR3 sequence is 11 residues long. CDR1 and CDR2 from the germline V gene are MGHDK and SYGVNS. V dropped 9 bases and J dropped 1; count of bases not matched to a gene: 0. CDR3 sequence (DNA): TGTGCCAGGCGGGGGTCCTACGAGCAGTACTTC. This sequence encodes CARRGSYEQYF.

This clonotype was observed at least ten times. The CDR3 sequence is CASSSFSGSSYNEQFF. The DNA for the CDR3 is TGTGCCAGTAGTTCGTTTAGCGGGAGCTCCTACAATGAGCAGTTCTTC. The gene calls are TRBV19 and TRBJ2-1; TRBD2 aligns across 9 bases. CDR3 length: 16 amino acids. J was trimmed by 0 bases and V by 5 bases; bases with no gene match: 5. CDR1 and CDR2 (germline): LNHDA, SQIVND (reference sequence).

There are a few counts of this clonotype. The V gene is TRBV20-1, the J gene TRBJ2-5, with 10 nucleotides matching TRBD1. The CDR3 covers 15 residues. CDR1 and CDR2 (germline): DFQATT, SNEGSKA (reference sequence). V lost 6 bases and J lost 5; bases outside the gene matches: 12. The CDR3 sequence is CSAEAAGQGIETQYF. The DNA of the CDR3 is TGCAGTGCCGAAGCCGCGGGACAGGGGATCGAGACCCAGTACTTC.

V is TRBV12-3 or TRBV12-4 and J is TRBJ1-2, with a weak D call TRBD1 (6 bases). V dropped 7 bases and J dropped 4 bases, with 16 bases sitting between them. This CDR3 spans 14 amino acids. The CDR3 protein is CASTLLGTTYGYTF. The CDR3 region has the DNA TGTGCCAGCACCCTACTCGGGACAACCTATGGCTACACCTTC.

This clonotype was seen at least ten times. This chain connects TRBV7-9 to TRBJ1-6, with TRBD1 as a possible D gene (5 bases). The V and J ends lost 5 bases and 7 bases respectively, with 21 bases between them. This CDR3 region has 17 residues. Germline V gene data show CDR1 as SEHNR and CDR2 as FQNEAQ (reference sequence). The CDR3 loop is CASSPYRWGILNSPLHF. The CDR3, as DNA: TGTGCCAGCAGCCCGTACCGCTGGGGCATCTTAAATTCACCCCTCCACTTT.

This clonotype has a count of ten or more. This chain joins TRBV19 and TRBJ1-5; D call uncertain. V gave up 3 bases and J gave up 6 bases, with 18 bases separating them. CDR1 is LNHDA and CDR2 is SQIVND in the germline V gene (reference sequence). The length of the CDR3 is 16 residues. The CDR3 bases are TGTGCCAGTAGTATGATTCGGATGGTTTTAAGTCAGCCCCAGCATTTT. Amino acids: CASSMIRMVLSQPQHF.

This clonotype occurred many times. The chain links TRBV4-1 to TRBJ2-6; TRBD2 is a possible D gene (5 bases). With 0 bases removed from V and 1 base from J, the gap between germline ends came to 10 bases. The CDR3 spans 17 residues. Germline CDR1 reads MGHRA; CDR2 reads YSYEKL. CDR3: CASSQDRRGSGANVLTF. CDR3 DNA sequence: TGCGCCAGCAGCCAAGATAGGCGAGGGTCTGGGGCCAACGTCCTGACTTTC.